Below, 16 T cell receptor beta chains from the same sample are listed, as sequenced in a study of blood T cell repertoires in COVID-19. The protocol was immunoSEQ multiplex PCR, while the TCRdb copy is restricted to in-frame clones and leaves out a portion. The table shows 200,000 to 300,000 clones, with around 90% occurring only once. Source material: peripheral blood. These receptors originate from an older woman with COVID-19, enrolled during active disease.

The chain is built from TRBV5-1 and TRBJ2-7; D is possibly TRBD1 (5 bases). Germline V gene data show CDR1 as SGHRS and CDR2 as YFSETQ. Trimming shortened V by 0 bases and J by 0 bases, and 10 bases separated the two germline ends. The CDR3 covers 15 residues. CDR3 in amino acids: CASSLDDRRSYEQYF. CDR3 sequence (DNA): TGCGCCAGCAGCTTGGATGACAGACGCTCCTACGAGCAGTACTTC.

The chain is built from TRBV18 and TRBJ1-5, with a tentative D call TRBD1 (6 bases). CDR1 is KGHSH, CDR2 LQKENI, per germline. V was cut by 1 base and J by 0 bases, with 13 bases left in between. CDR3 length: 17 amino acids. The chain's CDR3 is CASSPLAGANSNQPQHF. The CDR3 DNA sequence: TGTGCCAGCTCACCACTGGCAGGGGCGAATAGCAATCAGCCCCAGCATTTT.

The chain employs TRBV7-6 and TRBJ2-1; 8 nucleotides line up with TRBD2. This CDR3 contains 15 residues. Germline V gene lookup returns CDR1 SGHVS and CDR2 FNYEAQ. V gave up 0 bases and J gave up 8 bases; unmatched junction bases: 6. In DNA, the CDR3 is TGTGCCAGCAGCTTAGCTAGCGGGAAGGTGCATGAGCAGTTCTTC. It encodes CASSLASGKVHEQFF.

The rearrangement joins TRBV7-9 to TRBJ2-5, with TRBD2 matching 10 bases. Germline lookup yields CDR1 SEHNR and CDR2 FQNEAQ (reference sequence). The CDR3 totals 16 residues. V shed 6 bases and J 2 bases; nucleotides not matched to a gene: 9. The CDR3 sequence is CASSRPGLAKQETQYF. In nucleotides, the CDR3 is TGTGCCAGCAGTAGACCGGGACTAGCGAAACAAGAGACCCAGTACTTC.

The chain combines TRBV29-1 with TRBJ2-3; TRBD1 matches at 7 bases. With 3 bases clipped from V and 4 bases from J, the junction kept 10 bases outside the gene matches. The CDR3 spans 15 residues. Germline CDR1 reads SQVTM; CDR2 reads ANQGSEA. CDR3 loop: CSVEGAGTAPDTQYF. Here the CDR3 DNA reads TGCAGCGTTGAGGGGGCCGGGACAGCTCCAGATACGCAGTATTTT.

The V and J genes are TRBV3-1 (or the pseudogene TRBV3-2) and TRBJ1-3; D is ambiguous. V lost 4 bases to trimming and J lost 8 bases, with 12 bases between them. The CDR3 consists of 13 residues. Looked up from germline, CDR1 is LGHDT and CDR2 is YNNKEL (reference sequence). This CDR3 is CASSPGSVHTIYF. CDR3 DNA sequence: TGTGCCAGCAGCCCCGGGTCGGTGCACACCATATATTTT.

The gene calls are TRBV6-5 and TRBJ1-1; D is unresolved. Germline CDR1 is MNHEY and CDR2 is SVGAGI. The CDR3 has 15 amino acids. With 0 bases removed from V and 1 base from J, the gap between germline ends came to 9 bases. The CDR3: CASSYSRVRNTEAFF. The CDR3 nucleotides read TGTGCCAGCAGTTACTCGAGGGTCCGGAACACTGAAGCTTTCTTT.

This chain links TRBV30 with TRBJ1-3; weak D call: TRBD1 (5 bases). This CDR3 comprises 15 residues. CDR1 and CDR2 from the germline V gene are GTSNPN and SVGIG (reference sequence). Trimming stripped 1 base from V and 0 bases from J, with 10 bases between. CDR3 in DNA: TGTGCCTGGAGTGGGACATCAAACTCTGGAAACACCATATATTTT. As protein: CAWSGTSNSGNTIYF.

The chain combines TRBV24-1 with TRBJ1-4; TRBD1 might be the D (6 bases). The germline V gene encodes CDR1 KGHDR and CDR2 SFDVKD. The CDR3 covers 14 residues. Deletions cut 4 bases from V and 4 bases from J, with 9 bases between. The DNA for the CDR3 is TGTGCCACCAGTGACGGGGGGCTTAATGAAAAACTGTTTTTT. It yields the protein CATSDGGLNEKLFF.

This chain uses TRBV6-2 or TRBV6-3 with TRBJ2-7; 10 bases are shared with TRBD1. Trimming took 4 bases from V and 3 from J; bases not matched to a gene: 6. The length of the CDR3 is 15 residues. Germline lookup yields CDR1 MNHEY and CDR2 SVGEGT. CDR3 coding DNA: TGTGCCAGCAGTTCCCGGGACAGGGGTATCTACGAGCAGTACTTC. Its protein product is CASSSRDRGIYEQYF.

The J gene is TRBJ1-1, the V gene TRBV5-4; 12 nucleotides match TRBD1. Unmatched junction bases numbered 6, after V lost 3 bases and J lost 3 bases. Germline lookup yields CDR1 SGHNT and CDR2 YYREEE (reference sequence). The CDR3 extends over 16 amino acids. CDR3 sequence (DNA): TGTGCCAGCAGCTCCCAGGGGACAGGGGGCTACACTGAAGCTTTCTTT. As protein: CASSSQGTGGYTEAFF.

The CDR3: CASSTTGGRANYGYTF. In nucleotides, the CDR3 is TGTGCCAGCAGCACGACAGGGGGCCGGGCTAACTATGGCTACACCTTC. The chain carries TRBV14 and TRBJ1-2, with 10 bases identical to TRBD1. CDR3 length: 16 amino acids. Trimming at V came to 5 bases and at J to 0 bases, leaving 6 bases not matched to a gene. Germline loops: CDR1 SGHDN, CDR2 FVKESK.

V is TRBV6-2 or TRBV6-3 and J is TRBJ1-2; D is undetermined. The CDR3 consists of 12 residues. The V end was cut by 2 bases, the J end by 2 bases, with 3 bases between. Germline lookup yields CDR1 MNHEY and CDR2 SVGEGT. In nucleotides, the CDR3 is TGTGCCAGCAGTTACAGCAACTATGGCTACACCTTC. It codes for CASSYSNYGYTF.

In this sample, this clone turned up once. Other DNA sequences in this sample translate to the same CDR3. The V gene is TRBV19, the J gene TRBJ2-1; D is ambiguous. The length of the CDR3 is 15 residues. The V gene's germline CDR1 is LNHDA and CDR2 SQIVND (reference sequence). The germline V and J ends were trimmed by 1 base and 1 base, with 8 bases remaining between them. CDR3 amino acids: CASSIGAVSYNEQFF. CDR3 DNA sequence: TGTGCCAGTAGTATAGGTGCGGTTTCCTACAATGAGCAGTTCTTC. Together with reference TRBV19 and TRBJ2-1, the CDR3 gives the full variable domain: DGGITQSPKYLFRKEGQNVTLSCEQNLNHDAMYWYRQDPGQGLRLIYYSQIVNDFQKGDIAEGYSVSREKKESFPLTVTSAQKNPTAFYLCASSIGAVSYNEQFFGPGTRLTVL.

The V gene is TRBV2, the J gene TRBJ2-5, with D maybe TRBD1 (6 bases). Germline CDR1 reads SNHLY; CDR2 reads FYNNEI. V was shortened by 7 bases and J by 4 bases, with 16 bases between the two germline ends. The CDR3 runs to 14 residues. CDR3 DNA sequence: TGTGCCAGCACCAAGACAGGTGTGGGAGAGACCCAGTACTTC. It yields the protein CASTKTGVGETQYF.

Only one count was recorded for this clone. The V gene is TRBV28, the J gene TRBJ1-1, with D unclear. V was clipped by 5 bases and J by 5 bases, with 18 bases between them. This CDR3 comprises 15 residues. Germline V gene sequence: CDR1 MDHEN, CDR2 SYDVKM. The CDR3 DNA is TGTGCCAGCAGTCTATCCCCTGCGGGGATGACTGAAGCTTTCTTT. Translation: CASSLSPAGMTEAFF.